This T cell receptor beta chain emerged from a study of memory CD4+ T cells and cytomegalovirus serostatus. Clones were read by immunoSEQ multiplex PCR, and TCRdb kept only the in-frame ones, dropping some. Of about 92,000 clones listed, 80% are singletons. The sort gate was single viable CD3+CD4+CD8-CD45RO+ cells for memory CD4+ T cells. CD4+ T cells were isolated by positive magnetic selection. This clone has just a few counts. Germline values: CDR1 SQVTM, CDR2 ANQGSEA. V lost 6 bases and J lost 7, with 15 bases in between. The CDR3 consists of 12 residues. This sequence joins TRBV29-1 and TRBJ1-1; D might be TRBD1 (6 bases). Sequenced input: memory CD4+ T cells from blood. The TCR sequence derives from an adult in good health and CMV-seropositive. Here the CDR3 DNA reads TGCAGCGTCAAGGGGGTTACAGATGAAGCTTTCTTT. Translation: CSVKGVTDEAFF.